This entry lists 14 T cell receptor beta chains sequenced from one sample in a study of OX40 agonist ivuxolimab in advanced cancers. The assay was immunoSEQ multiplex PCR, and TCRdb's table has in-frame clones only and misses some. Seen here are more than 100,000 clones, about 92% observed once, and the top ten hold approximately 1%. This specimen was CD4+ or CD8+ T cells sorted from blood, taken in a trial of the OX40 agonist ivuxolimab. These receptor sequences come from an adult with an advanced solid tumor such as melanoma, head and neck, liver or kidney cancer.

The chain links TRBV4-1 to TRBJ2-3; TRBD2 is a possible D gene (5 bases). V was cut by 2 bases and J by 0 bases, with 15 bases left in between. The germline V gene has CDR1 MGHRA and CDR2 YSYEKL. The CDR3 has 17 amino acids. CDR3 loop: CASSQLRLNPSTDTQYF. The DNA of the CDR3 is TGCGCCAGCAGCCAACTTCGACTAAACCCCAGCACAGATACGCAGTATTTT.

V and J are TRBV7-9 and TRBJ1-3, with 11 bases matching TRBD1. After removal of 5 bases from V and 5 bases from J, the junction contained 5 bases not matched to a gene. CDR3 length: 15 residues. Germline CDR1 and CDR2: SEHNR and FQNEAQ (reference sequence). CDR3 sequence reads: CASSHGQGARNTIYF. The CDR3 coding sequence is TGTGCCAGCAGCCATGGACAGGGGGCTAGAAACACCATATATTTT. Drawing the rest from reference TRBV7-9 and TRBJ1-3, the complete variable domain is DTGVSQNPRHKITKRGQNVTFRCDPISEHNRLYWYRQTLGQGPEFLTYFQNEAQLEKSRLLSDRFSAERPKGSFSTLEIQRTEQGDSAMYLCASSHGQGARNTIYFGEGSWLTVV.

The chain links TRBV6-1 to TRBJ2-2; D unresolved. V shed 2 bases and J shed 8 bases, with 12 bases lying between them. Germline-derived CDR1 and CDR2 are MNHNS and SASEGT. The CDR3 sequence is 14 residues long. The CDR3 bases are TGTGCCAGCAGTGAATTAGTTGACGGTGGGGAGCTGTTTTTT. This sequence encodes CASSELVDGGELFF.

The V gene is TRBV7-8, the J gene TRBJ2-3, with D possibly TRBD2 on 5 matching bases. The V and J ends lost 5 bases and 2 bases respectively, with 11 bases between them. CDR1 is SGHVS, CDR2 FQNEAQ, per germline. CDR3 length: 14 amino acids. CDR3 residues: CASSPGLATDTQYF. The CDR3 DNA reads TGTGCCAGCAGCCCAGGACTTGCCACAGATACGCAGTATTTT.

J is TRBJ1-5 and V is TRBV10-3, with a possible D match to TRBD1 (6 bases). Per germline, CDR1 ENHRY and CDR2 SYGVKD. CDR3 size: 15 residues. Trimming took 10 bases from V and 3 from J, leaving 19 bases between them. This chain's CDR3 is CASSVGGATNQPQHF. Here the CDR3 DNA reads TGTGCCAGCAGCGTCGGGGGGGCCACCAATCAGCCCCAGCATTTT.

The chain employs TRBV7-8 and TRBJ1-2; D ambiguous. V was cut by 5 bases and J by 3 bases, with 16 bases left in between. Germline lookup yields CDR1 SGHVS and CDR2 FQNEAQ. The CDR3 sequence is 15 residues long. The chain's CDR3 is CASSTQSLADYGYTF. The CDR3 DNA follows: TGTGCCAGCAGCACGCAGAGTCTAGCCGACTATGGCTACACCTTC.

The rearrangement joins TRBV19 to TRBJ2-2; 14 positions match TRBD2. In germline, CDR1 is LNHDA, CDR2 SQIVND (reference sequence). CDR3 length: 16 residues. Trimming cost V 7 bases and J 7 bases; bases outside gene matches: 8. CDR3 coding DNA: TGTGCCAGTACCCCCCCCGGGACTAGCGGGAGCGGGGAGCTGTTTTTT. Protein sequence: CASTPPGTSGSGELFF.

The chain recombines TRBV10-3 with TRBJ1-1, with TRBD1 matching 8 bases. This CDR3 spans 15 amino acids. The V gene end was trimmed by 6 bases and the J gene end by 5 bases; junction bases not matched to a gene: 11. CDR1 is ENHRY, CDR2 SYGVKD, per germline. Here the CDR3 reads CAISQGPDRATEAFF. The CDR3 DNA reads TGTGCCATCAGCCAGGGGCCGGACAGGGCGACTGAAGCTTTCTTT.

The chain is built from TRBV5-1 and TRBJ2-1; D possibly corresponds to TRBD1 (5 bases). The germline V gene has CDR1 SGHRS and CDR2 YFSETQ. V was pared by 7 bases and J by 7 bases, with 15 bases between. The CDR3 consists of 13 residues. The CDR3 region has the DNA TGCGCCAGCCGACAGCTGACTTCAAATGAGCAGTTCTTC. It specifies CASRQLTSNEQFF.

This clone was detected only a few times. The chain is built from TRBV18 and TRBJ2-7; D remains ambiguous. This CDR3 spans 16 amino acids. V was shortened by 6 bases and J by 3 bases, with 21 bases between the two germline ends. Germline CDR1 and CDR2: KGHSH and LQKENI. The CDR3 coding sequence is TGTGCCAGCTCGTCCTCGACCGCAGGCGGAATCTACGAGCAGTACTTC. Its translation is CASSSSTAGGIYEQYF. Full variable domain (outside the CDR3, taken from reference TRBV18 and TRBJ2-7): NAGVMQNPRHLVRRRGQEARLRCSPMKGHSHVYWYRQLPEEGLKFMVYLQKENIIDESGMPKERFSAEFPKEGPSILRIQQVVRGDSAAYFCASSSSTAGGIYEQYFGPGTRLTVT.

This chain joins TRBV7-2 and TRBJ2-5; weak D call: TRBD2 (6 bases). Germline CDR1 and CDR2: SGHTA and FQGNSA. Trimming removed 5 bases at V and 4 bases at J, with 11 bases between. The CDR3 is 13 residues long. The CDR3 spells CASSRTGGETQYF. The DNA for the CDR3 is TGTGCCAGCAGCCGGACCGGGGGAGAGACCCAGTACTTC.

The chain combines TRBV25-1 with TRBJ1-5, with 9 positions matching TRBD1. The CDR3 sequence is 14 residues long. The germline V gene encodes CDR1 MGHDK and CDR2 SYGVNS. The ends lost 5 bases at V and 4 bases at J; junction bases unmatched: 3. Written as DNA, the CDR3 is TGTGCCAGCAGTAACAGGGGGCGGAATCAGCCCCAGCATTTT. It yields the protein CASSNRGRNQPQHF.

V usage is TRBV19 and J usage is TRBJ2-3; D may be TRBD1 (6 bases). Germline V gene lookup returns CDR1 LNHDA and CDR2 SQIVND (reference sequence). This CDR3 is built from 13 residues. Trimming removed 8 bases at V and 4 bases at J, with 13 bases between. Here the CDR3 reads CASRQDGADTQYF. The CDR3 nucleotides are TGTGCCAGTCGACAGGACGGAGCAGATACGCAGTATTTT.

The chain joins TRBV11-3 to TRBJ2-1; 13 nucleotides align to TRBD2. Trimming removed 6 bases from V and 7 bases from J; junction bases left unmatched: 9. Per germline, CDR1 SGHNT and CDR2 YENEEA. The CDR3 covers 16 residues. The CDR3 protein is CASSPRLAGGGNEQFF. The CDR3 DNA reads TGTGCCAGCAGTCCCCGACTAGCGGGGGGCGGTAATGAGCAGTTCTTC.